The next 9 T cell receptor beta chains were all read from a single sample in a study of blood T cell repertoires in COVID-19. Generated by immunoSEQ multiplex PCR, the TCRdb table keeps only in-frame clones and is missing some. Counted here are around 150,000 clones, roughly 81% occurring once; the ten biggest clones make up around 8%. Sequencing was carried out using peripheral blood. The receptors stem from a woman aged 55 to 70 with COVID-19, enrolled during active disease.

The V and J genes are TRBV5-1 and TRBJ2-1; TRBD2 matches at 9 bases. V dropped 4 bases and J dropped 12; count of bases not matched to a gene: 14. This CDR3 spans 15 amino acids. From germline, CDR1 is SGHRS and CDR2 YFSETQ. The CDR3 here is CASSAGGSQPFAQFF. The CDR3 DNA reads TGCGCCAGCAGCGCGGGGGGGTCCCAGCCCTTCGCGCAGTTCTTC.

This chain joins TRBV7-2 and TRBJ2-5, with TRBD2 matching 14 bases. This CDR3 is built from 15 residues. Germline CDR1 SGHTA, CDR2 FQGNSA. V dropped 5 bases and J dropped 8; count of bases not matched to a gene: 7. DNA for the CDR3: TGTGCCAGCAGCCCATTGACTAGCGGGGGGGCCACCCAGTACTTC. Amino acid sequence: CASSPLTSGGATQYF.

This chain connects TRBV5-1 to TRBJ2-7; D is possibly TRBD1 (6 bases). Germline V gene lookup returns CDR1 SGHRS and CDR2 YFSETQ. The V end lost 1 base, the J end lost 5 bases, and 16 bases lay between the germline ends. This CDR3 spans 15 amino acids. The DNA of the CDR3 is TGCGCCAGCAGCTTGTCTCAGGGGAGTACTAACGAGCAGTACTTC. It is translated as CASSLSQGSTNEQYF.

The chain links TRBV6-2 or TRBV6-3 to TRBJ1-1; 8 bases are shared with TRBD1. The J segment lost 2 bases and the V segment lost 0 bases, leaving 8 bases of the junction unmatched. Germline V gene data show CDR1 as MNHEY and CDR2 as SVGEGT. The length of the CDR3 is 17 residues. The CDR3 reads CASSYSPGTGLNTEAFF. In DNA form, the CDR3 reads TGTGCCAGCAGTTACTCCCCCGGGACAGGTCTTAACACTGAAGCTTTCTTT.

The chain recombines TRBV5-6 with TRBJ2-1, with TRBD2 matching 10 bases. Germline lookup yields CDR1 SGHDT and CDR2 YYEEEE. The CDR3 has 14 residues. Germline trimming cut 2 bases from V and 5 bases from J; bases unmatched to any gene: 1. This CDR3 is CASSFGLADNEQFF. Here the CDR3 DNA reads TGTGCCAGCAGCTTCGGACTAGCGGACAATGAGCAGTTCTTC.

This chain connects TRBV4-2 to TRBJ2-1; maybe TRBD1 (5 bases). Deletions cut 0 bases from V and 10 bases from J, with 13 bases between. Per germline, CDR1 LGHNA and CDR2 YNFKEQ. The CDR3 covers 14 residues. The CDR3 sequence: CASSQDGPAGEQFF. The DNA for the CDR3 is TGTGCCAGCAGCCAAGATGGGCCAGCAGGGGAGCAGTTCTTC.

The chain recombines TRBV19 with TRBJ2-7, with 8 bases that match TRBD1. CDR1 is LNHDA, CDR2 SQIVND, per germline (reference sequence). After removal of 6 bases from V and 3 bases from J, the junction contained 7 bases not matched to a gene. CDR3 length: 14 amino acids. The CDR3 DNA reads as TGTGCCAGTAGCCATGACAGGGGCAGCTACGAGCAGTACTTC. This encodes CASSHDRGSYEQYF.

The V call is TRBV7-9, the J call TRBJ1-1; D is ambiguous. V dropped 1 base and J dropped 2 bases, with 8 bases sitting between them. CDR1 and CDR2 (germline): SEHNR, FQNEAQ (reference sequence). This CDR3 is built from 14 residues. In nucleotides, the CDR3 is TGTGCCAGCAGCTTAGTCGAGGGTAACACTGAAGCTTTCTTT. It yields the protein CASSLVEGNTEAFF.

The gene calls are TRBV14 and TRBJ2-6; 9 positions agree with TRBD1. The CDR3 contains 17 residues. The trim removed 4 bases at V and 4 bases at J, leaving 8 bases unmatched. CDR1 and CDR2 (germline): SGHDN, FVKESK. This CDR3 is CASSLIQGAGGANVLTF. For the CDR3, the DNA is TGTGCCAGCAGCCTTATACAGGGGGCTGGAGGGGCCAACGTCCTGACTTTC.